What follows describes a single TCR beta chain. Authors' processing steps: Reference gene primer amplification gave nucleated cell count estimates. Clones were read by immunoSEQ multiplex PCR, and TCRdb kept only the in-frame ones, dropping some. V and J calls and clone size come straight from that table; D and trimming were deduced from the DNA. The sample consists of 45,000 to 55,000 clones, 84% of them appearing once. This entry belongs to a study of blood T cell repertoires in COVID-19. The CDR3 is 12 amino acids. Trimming pared 5 bases from V and 9 bases from J, leaving 11 bases between. The chain recombines TRBV12-3 or TRBV12-4 with TRBJ2-1; D is undetermined. The receptor was derived from a man aged 45-65 years with acute or convalescent COVID-19. The specimen was peripheral blood. CDR3 amino acids: CASSIQLREQFF. In DNA, the CDR3 is TGTGCCAGCAGTATTCAATTGCGTGAGCAGTTCTTC.